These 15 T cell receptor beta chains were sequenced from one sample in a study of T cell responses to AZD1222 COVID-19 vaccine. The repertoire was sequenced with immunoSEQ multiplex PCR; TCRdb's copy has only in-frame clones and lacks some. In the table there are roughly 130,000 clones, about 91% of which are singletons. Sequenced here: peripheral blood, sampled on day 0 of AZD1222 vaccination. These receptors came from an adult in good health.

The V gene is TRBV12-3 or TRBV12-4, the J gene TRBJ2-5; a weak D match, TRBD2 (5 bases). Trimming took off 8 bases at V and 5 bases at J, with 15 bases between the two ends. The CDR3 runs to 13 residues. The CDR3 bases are TGTGCCAGCGGTCCCGGAGGACGGGAGACCCAGTACTTC. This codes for CASGPGGRETQYF.

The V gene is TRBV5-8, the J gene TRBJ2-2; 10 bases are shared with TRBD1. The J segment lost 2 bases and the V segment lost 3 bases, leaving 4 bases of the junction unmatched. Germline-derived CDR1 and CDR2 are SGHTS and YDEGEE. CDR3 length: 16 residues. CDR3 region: CASSWRDRGNTGELFF. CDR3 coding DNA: TGTGCCAGCAGCTGGAGGGACAGGGGCAACACCGGGGAGCTGTTTTTT. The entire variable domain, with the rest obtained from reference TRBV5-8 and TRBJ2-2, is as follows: EAGVTQSPTHLIKTRGQQATLRCSPISGHTSVYWYQQALGLGLQFLLWYDEGEERNRGNFPPRFSGRQFPNYSSELNVNALELEDSALYLCASSWRDRGNTGELFFGEGSRLTVL.

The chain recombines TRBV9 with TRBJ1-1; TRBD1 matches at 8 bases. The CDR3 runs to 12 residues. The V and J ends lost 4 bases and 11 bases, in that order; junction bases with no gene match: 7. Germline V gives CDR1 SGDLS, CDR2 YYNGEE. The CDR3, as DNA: TGTGCCAGCAGCCCGACAGGGGACAAGGCTTTCTTT. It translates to CASSPTGDKAFF.

The DNA of the CDR3 is TGTGCCAGCAGCCCCGGGAGGGTAAGCAGTGAGCAGTTCTTC. Residues: CASSPGRVSSEQFF. V is TRBV7-8 and J is TRBJ2-1, with 8 bases aligning to TRBD2. This CDR3 contains 14 residues. The germline gives CDR1 SGHVS, CDR2 FQNEAQ. Germline trimming cut 5 bases from V and 9 bases from J; bases unmatched to any gene: 9. Supplemented by reference TRBV7-8 and TRBJ2-1, the full variable domain reads GAGVSQSPRYKVAKRGQDVALRCDPISGHVSLFWYQQALGQGPEFLTYFQNEAQLDKSGLPSDRFFAERPEGSVSTLKIQRTQQEDSAVYLCASSPGRVSSEQFFGPGTRLTVL.

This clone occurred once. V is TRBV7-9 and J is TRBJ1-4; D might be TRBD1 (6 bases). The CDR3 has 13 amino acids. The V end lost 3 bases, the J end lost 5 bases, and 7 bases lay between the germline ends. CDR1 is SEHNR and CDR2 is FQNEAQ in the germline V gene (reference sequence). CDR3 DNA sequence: TGTGCCAGCAGCTTCACAGGGAATGAAAAACTGTTTTTT. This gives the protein CASSFTGNEKLFF.

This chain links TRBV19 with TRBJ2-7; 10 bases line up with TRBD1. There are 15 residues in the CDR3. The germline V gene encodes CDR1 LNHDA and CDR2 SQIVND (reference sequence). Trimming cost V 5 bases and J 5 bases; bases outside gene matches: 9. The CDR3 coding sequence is TGTGCCAGTAGTGCGACAGGGGGCGCAAAGAACGAGCAGTACTTC. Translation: CASSATGGAKNEQYF.

The CDR3 loop reads CASSVGRQPGYTF. In DNA, the CDR3 is TGTGCCAGCAGCGTAGGTCGACAGCCTGGCTACACCTTC. V gene TRBV9 combines with J gene TRBJ1-2, with a possible D match to TRBD1 (5 bases). The V and J ends lost 0 bases and 7 bases respectively, with 10 bases between them. The germline gives CDR1 SGDLS, CDR2 YYNGEE. The CDR3 is 13 residues long.

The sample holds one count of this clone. The DNA for the CDR3 is TGTGCCAGCAGCCAGGACCCGGGCCGGGAGCTGTTTTTT. This sequence encodes CASSQDPGRELFF. The chain couples TRBV3-1 (or the pseudogene TRBV3-2) to TRBJ2-2; unclear D gene. Germline CDR1 reads LGHDT; CDR2 reads YNNKEL (reference sequence). The CDR3 has 13 amino acids. Between the trimmed V and J ends, which lost 3 bases and 9 bases, there was a span of 11 bases.

DNA of the CDR3: TGTGCCAGCAGCCAAGGGGGACAGGGGGATCAGCCCCAGCATTTT. This sequence encodes CASSQGGQGDQPQHF. The chain has TRBV3-1 (or the pseudogene TRBV3-2) and TRBJ1-5; 11 nucleotides line up with TRBD1. Germline CDR1 is LGHDT and CDR2 is YNNKEL (reference sequence). With V trimmed by 1 base and J by 5 bases, 1 base remained unmatched. There are 15 residues in the CDR3.

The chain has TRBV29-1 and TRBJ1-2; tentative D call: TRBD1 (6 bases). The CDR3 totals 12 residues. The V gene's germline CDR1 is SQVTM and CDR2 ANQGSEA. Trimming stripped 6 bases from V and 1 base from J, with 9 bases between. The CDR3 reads CSVRGDNYGYTF. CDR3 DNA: TGCAGCGTAAGGGGGGATAACTATGGCTACACCTTC.

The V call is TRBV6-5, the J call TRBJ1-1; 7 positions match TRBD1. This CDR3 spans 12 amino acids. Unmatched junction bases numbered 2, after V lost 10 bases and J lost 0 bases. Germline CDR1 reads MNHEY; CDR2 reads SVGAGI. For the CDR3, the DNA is TGTGCCATCACAGGGGTGAACACTGAAGCTTTCTTT. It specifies CAITGVNTEAFF.

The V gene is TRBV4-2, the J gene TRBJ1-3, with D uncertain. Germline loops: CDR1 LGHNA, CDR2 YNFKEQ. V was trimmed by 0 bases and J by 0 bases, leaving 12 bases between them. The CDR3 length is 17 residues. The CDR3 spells CASSQESLEISGNTIYF. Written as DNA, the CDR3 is TGTGCCAGCAGCCAAGAGTCTCTGGAAATCTCTGGAAACACCATATATTTT.

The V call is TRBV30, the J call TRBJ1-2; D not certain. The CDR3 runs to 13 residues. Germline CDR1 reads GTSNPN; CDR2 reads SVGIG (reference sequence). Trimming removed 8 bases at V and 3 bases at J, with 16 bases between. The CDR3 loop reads CATPMTGDYGYTF. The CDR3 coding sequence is TGTGCCACCCCGATGACGGGAGACTATGGCTACACCTTC.

The CDR3 is CASSQIKKSGQESTDTQYF. The CDR3 DNA reads as TGTGCCAGCAGCCAAATAAAAAAATCGGGACAGGAAAGCACAGATACGCAGTATTTT. The chain has TRBV16 and TRBJ2-3; 8 nucleotides align to TRBD1. Trimming took 2 bases from V and 0 from J; bases not matched to a gene: 13. There are 19 residues in the CDR3. From germline, CDR1 is KGHSY and CDR2 FQNENV. Using reference TRBV16 and TRBJ2-3 for the parts outside the CDR3, the full variable domain is GEEVAQTPKHLVRGEGQKAKLYCAPIKGHSYVFWYQQVLKNEFKFLISFQNENVFDETGMPKERFSAKCLPNSPCSLEIQATKLEDSAVYFCASSQIKKSGQESTDTQYFGPGTRLTVL.

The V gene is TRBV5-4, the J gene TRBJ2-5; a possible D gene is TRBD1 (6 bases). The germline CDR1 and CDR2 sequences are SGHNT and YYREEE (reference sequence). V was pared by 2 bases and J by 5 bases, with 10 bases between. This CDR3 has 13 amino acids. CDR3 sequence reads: CASSFRGGETQYF. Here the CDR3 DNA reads TGTGCCAGCAGCTTCAGGGGCGGGGAGACCCAGTACTTC.